This T cell receptor (beta chain) was sequenced in a study of blood T cell repertoires in COVID-19. Study context: T cells, B-cell-depleted T cells, or PBMCs provided the cDNA or gDNA that served as material.

As handled by the study authors: From reference gene primer amplification, estimates of nucleated cell counts were derived. Produced via immunoSEQ multiplex PCR; TCRdb's table is partial and in-frame only. The V and J calls and clone size come from that table; D and trimming were worked out from the DNA. This table holds over 250,000 clones, around 84% found once. Participants had their cohort set by participant-reported clinical history. CDR1 is SNHLY and CDR2 is FYNNEI in the germline V gene. This CDR3 comprises 16 residues. After removal of 6 bases from V and 7 bases from J, the junction contained 12 bases not matched to a gene.

This receptor was taken from a middle-aged man who had been exposed to COVID-19. The source material was PBMCs or T cells enriched from blood (not recorded which). The chain links TRBV2 to TRBJ2-1, with 10 positions matching TRBD1. DNA of the CDR3: TGTGCCAGCAGGGCCTTGGGGACAGGGGAGGTAAATGAGCAGTTCTTC. Its translation is CASRALGTGEVNEQFF.